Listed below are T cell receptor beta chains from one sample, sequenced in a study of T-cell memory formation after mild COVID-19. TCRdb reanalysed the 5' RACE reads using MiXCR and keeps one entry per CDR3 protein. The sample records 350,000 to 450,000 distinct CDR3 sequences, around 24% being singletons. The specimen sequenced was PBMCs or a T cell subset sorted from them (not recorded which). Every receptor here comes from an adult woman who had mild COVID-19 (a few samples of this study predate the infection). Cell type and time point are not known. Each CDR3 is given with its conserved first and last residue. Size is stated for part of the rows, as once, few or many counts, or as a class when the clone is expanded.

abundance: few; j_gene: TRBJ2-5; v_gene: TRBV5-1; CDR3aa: CASSPMGTSGGGETQYF
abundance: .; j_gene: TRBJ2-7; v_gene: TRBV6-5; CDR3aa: CASSDRGFREQYF
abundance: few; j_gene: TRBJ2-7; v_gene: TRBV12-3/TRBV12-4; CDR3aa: CASTFSGRVGEQYF
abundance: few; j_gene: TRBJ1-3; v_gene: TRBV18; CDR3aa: CASSPQAAGNTIYF
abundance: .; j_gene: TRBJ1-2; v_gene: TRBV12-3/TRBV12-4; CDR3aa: CASSPSHRAKGGYTF
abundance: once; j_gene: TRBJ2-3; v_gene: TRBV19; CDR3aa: CASSIGLAGIDTQYF
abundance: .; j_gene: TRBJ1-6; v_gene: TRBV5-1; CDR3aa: CASSLAAAGQGNSPLHF
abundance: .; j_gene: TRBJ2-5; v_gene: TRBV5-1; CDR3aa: CASSSLEETQYF
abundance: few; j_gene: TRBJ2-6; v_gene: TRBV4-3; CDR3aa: CASSQDLPRQGSGANVLTF
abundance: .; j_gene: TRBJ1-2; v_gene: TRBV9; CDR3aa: CASSPVDSELGGYTF
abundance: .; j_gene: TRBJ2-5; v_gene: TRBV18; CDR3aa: CASSPYKQGARETQYF
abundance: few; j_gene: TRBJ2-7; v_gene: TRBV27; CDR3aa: CASSYREGLGTYEQYF
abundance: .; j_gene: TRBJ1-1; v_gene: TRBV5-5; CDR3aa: CASSLRIVSTEAFF
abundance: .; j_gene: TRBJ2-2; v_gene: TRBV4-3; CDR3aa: CASSQEWRNTGELFF
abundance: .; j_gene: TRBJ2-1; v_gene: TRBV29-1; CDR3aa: CSVEDRGVNEQFF
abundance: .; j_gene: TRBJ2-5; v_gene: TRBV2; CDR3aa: CASKDDSQETQYF
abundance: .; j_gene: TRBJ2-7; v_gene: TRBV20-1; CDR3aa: CSARSDRGRASYEQYF
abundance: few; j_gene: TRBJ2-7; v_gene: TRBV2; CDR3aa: CASSVSGAYEQYF
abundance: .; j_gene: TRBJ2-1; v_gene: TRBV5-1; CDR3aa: CASSWTSGGPNEQFF
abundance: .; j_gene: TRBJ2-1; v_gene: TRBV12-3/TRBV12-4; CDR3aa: CASSPPLSEQFF
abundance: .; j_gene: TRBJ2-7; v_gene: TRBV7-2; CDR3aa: CASRLAGVSYEQYF
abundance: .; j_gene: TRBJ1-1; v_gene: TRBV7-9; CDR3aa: CASTHRGVDVEAFF
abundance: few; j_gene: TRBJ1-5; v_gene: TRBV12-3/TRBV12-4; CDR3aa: CASSFTGDQPQHF
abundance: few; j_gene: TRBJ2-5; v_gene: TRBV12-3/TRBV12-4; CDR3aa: CASSLASGRAGTQYF
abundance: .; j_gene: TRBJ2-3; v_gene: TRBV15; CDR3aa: CATSRARGDTQYF
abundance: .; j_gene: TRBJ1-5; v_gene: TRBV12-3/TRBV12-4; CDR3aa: CASSLHQDQPQHF
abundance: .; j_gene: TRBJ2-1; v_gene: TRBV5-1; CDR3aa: CASSGTPPREDNEQFF
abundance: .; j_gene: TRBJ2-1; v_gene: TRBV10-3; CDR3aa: CAISEGLAAYNEQFF
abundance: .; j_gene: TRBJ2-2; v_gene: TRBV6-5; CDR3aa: CASSYSMSSLGTGELFF
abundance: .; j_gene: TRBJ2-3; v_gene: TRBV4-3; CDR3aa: CASSQGSTTDTQYF
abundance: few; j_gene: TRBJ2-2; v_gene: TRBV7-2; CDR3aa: CASSLEAGDTGELFF
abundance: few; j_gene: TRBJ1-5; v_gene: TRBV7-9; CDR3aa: CASSLEGGNQPQHF
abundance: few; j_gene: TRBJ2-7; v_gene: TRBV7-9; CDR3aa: CASSLGGLAGETYEQYF
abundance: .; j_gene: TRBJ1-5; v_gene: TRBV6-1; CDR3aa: CASSAVPGTSSRHF
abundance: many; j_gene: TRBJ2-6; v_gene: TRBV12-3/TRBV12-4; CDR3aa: CASRSSGANVLTF
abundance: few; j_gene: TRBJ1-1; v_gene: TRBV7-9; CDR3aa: CASSGDKNTEAFF
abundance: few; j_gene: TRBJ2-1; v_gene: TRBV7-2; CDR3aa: CASSHNTSSGDSSYNEQFF
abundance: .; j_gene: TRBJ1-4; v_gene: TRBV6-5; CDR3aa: CASSQGLREINEKLFF
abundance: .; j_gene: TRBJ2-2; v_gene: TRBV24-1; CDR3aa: CATSDAGWTGELFF
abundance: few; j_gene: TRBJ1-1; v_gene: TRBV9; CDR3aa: CASSLGGASEAFF
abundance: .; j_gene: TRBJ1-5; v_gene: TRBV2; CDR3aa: CASSHRGYSNQPQHF
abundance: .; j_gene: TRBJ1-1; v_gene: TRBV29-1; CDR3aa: CSVEGLGQAFF
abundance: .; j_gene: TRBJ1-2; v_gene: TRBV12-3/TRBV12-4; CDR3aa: CASSLDRGRYGYTF
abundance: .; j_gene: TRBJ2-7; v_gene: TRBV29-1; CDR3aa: CSVEGTGDYEQYF
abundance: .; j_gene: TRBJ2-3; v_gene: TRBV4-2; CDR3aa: CASSQEEGGPSTDTQYF
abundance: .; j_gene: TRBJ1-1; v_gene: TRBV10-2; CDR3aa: CASSPGSGALNTEAFF